This T cell receptor beta chain comes out of a study of CD8 T cells in Susac syndrome (dated by TCRdb to the late 2010s). For the wider study: Of the Susac syndrome patients who were sequenced, under ten were in clinical remission while roughly six had clinically active disease. At the time of blood withdrawal, Susac syndrome patients were either therapy-naive, taking corticosteroids (with some also receiving IVIg), or on IVIg alone. The study used repertoire sequencing to test whether antigen drove CD8+ T cell activation and differentiation in Susac syndrome. The research as a whole found: The number of individuals in the TCR sequencing and HLA analysis was recognized as being relatively small. The CD4+ T cell repertoire of patients with Susac syndrome showed no detectable clonal expansion.

About this clonotype: It has no known antigen specificity. No base quality values were provided; no much bigger clone lies one nucleotide off.

CDR1 MNHNY and CDR2 SVGAGI are derived from the germline V gene (reference sequence). CDR3 length: 14 amino acids, cysteine to phenylalanine. Only the CDR3 DNA stays, 42 bases, in frame from base 1. At the junction V is shortened by 7 bases and J by 4 bases; bases outside the gene matches: 4. Peripheral blood CD8+ and CD4+ T cells from healthy donors, Susac syndrome patients and multiple sclerosis patients were profiled using high-throughput TCR beta sequencing. The Susac syndrome patients fulfilled recently defined diagnostic criteria for definite or probable disease. CD8+ TEMRA cells were enriched by FACS, while bulk CD8+ and CD4+ T cells were purified by magnetic negative isolation. Blood was drawn into EDTA tubes, processed within 24 hours, and PBMCs were isolated by density gradient centrifugation. PBMCs destined for TCR sequencing were cryopreserved in liquid nitrogen and later thawed in a 37 °C water bath. Purity of sorted or isolated CD4+, CD8+ and CD8+ TEMRA cells was at least 90%.

RNA was extracted using the RNeasy kit, and about 0.5 to 1 ug of the RNA was reverse transcribed with random hexamers. The immunoSEQ multiplex PCR assay, covering 54 Vbeta and 13 Jbeta segments, was used to amplify TCR beta CDR3 regions. Bias from PCR amplification was corrected by using a synthetic template baseline for primer optimization and for computational correction. The original pipeline was this. Reads were annotated to V, D and J genes per IMGT and analyzed with immunoSEQ Analyzer, keeping only productive sequences. To calculate clonality, Shannon entropy was normalized by log2 of the number of productive unique sequences and then subtracted from one. Public and private clones were assessed among the 100 most prevalent clones of each patient and control. Susac-specific clones were defined as absent from healthy and MS cohorts, 850 to 1,300 published viral clones and other ImmuneACCESS disease sequences. Using fastp at Q25 and MiXCR, TCRdb reprocessed the public reads and kept productive beta chains. Rows merge per CDR3 protein into single entries with the most common DNA and genes. The V and J calls here are based on TCRdb, not the publication. This sample holds around 180,000 distinct CDR3 sequences; roughly 94% were observed only once. Approximately 0.11% of the sample belongs to the ten largest clones.

The sequencing sample was made of CD4+ T cells from PBMCs. This clonotype was sampled from a human donor with Susac syndrome. The V and J segments used are TRBV6-6 and TRBJ2-1; 10 junctional bases match TRBD1. The nucleotide sequence reads as follows: TGTGCCAGCAACTCGGGACAGGGGTACAATGAGCAGTTCTTC. Translated, it gives CASNSGQGYNEQFF.